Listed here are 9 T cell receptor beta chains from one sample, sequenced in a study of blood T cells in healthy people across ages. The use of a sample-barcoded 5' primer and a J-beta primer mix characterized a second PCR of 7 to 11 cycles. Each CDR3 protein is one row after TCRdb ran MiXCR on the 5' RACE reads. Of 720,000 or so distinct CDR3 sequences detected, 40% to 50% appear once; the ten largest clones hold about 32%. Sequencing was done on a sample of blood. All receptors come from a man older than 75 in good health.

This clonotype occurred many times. CDR3 DNA sequence: TGTGCCACCAGCAGAGCGGCCCAGAGCACAGATACGCAGTATTTT. Translating gives CATSRAAQSTDTQYF. The chain combines TRBV15 with TRBJ2-3, with D unresolved. Germline V CDR1 and CDR2: LNHNV, YYDKDF (reference sequence). The germline V and J ends were trimmed by 1 base and 0 bases, with 8 bases remaining between them. This CDR3 is built from 15 residues.

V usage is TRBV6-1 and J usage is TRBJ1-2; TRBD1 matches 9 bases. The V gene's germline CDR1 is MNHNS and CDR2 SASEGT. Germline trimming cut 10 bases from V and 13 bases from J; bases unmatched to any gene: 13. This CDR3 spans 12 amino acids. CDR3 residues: CAIAWDRVVGTF. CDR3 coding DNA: TGTGCCATTGCTTGGGACAGGGTCGTTGGCACCTTC.

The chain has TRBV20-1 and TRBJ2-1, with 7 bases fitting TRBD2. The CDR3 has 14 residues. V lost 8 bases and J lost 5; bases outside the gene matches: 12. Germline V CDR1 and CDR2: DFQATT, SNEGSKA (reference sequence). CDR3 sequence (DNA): TGCAGTCCCCGATTGGGAACTAGCGACAATGAGCAGTTCTTC. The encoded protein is CSPRLGTSDNEQFF.

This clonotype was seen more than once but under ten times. CDR3 nucleotide sequence: TGTGCCATCAGTGATCTCTTCACTAGCGGCACAGATACGCAGTATTTT. It is translated as CAISDLFTSGTDTQYF. This chain connects TRBV10-3 to TRBJ2-3, with TRBD2 matching 7 bases. CDR1 and CDR2 from the germline V gene are ENHRY and SYGVKD. The CDR3 runs to 16 residues. The J segment lost 1 base and the V segment lost 3 bases, leaving 7 bases of the junction unmatched.

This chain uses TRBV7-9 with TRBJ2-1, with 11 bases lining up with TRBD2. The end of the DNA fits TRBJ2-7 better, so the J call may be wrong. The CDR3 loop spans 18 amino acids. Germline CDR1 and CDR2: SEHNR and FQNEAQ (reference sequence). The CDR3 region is CASSFPWASGGPYSEQYF. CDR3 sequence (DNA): TGTGCCAGCAGCTTCCCTTGGGCTAGCGGGGGGCCGTACAGTGAGCAGTACTTC.

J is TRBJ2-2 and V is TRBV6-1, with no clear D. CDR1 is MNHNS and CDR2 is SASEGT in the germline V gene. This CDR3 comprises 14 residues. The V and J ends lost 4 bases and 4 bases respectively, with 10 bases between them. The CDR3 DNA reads TGTGCCAGCAGTGTAGCTGATCGCACCGGGGAGCTGTTTTTT. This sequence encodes CASSVADRTGELFF.

The CDR3 region is CASSLALYGYTF. The CDR3 bases are TGTGCCAGCAGCTTAGCGCTCTATGGCTACACCTTC. The genes are TRBV7-2 and TRBJ1-2; D gene unclear. Germline CDR1 is SGHTA and CDR2 is FQGNSA. The CDR3 extends over 12 amino acids. The ends were cut back, 0 bases at V and 4 bases at J, with 3 bases in the middle.

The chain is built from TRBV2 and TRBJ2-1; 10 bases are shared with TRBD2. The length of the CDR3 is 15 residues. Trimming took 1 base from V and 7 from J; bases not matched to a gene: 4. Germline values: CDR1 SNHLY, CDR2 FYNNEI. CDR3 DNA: TGTGCCAGCAGTGAAGAAGGGACTAGCGTAAATGAGCAGTTCTTC. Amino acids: CASSEEGTSVNEQFF.

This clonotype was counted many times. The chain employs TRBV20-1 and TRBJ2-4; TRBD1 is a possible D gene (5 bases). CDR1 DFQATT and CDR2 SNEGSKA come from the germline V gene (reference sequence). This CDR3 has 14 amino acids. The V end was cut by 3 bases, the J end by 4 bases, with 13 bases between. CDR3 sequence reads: CSASHRQGKNIQYF. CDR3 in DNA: TGCAGTGCTAGCCACCGGCAGGGTAAAAACATTCAGTACTTC.